The 15 T cell receptor beta chains listed next were all sequenced from one sample in a study of T cell repertoires in cytomegalovirus infection. MiXCR, applied by TCRdb to the reads, yields one record per CDR3 protein. This table has hundreds of thousands of distinct CDR3 sequences, 20% to 30% appearing once. The specimen sequenced was CD8+ T cells from PBMCs. These receptors were taken from a human donor in good health (CMV status not recorded). Some clones in this sample may be carry-over from other donors' samples.

Many counts were recorded for this clonotype. V usage is TRBV5-6 and J usage is TRBJ2-1; D uncertain. Germline V gives CDR1 SGHDT, CDR2 YYEEEE. The CDR3 length is 14 residues. With 0 bases removed from V and 1 base from J, the gap between germline ends came to 5 bases. CDR3 DNA: TGTGCCAGCAGCTTGGGTTGGTCCTACAATGAGCAGTTCTTC. It yields the protein CASSLGWSYNEQFF.

V gene TRBV7-2 combines with J gene TRBJ1-5; 10 bases are shared with TRBD1. Germline CDR1 SGHTA, CDR2 FQGNSA. The CDR3 has 18 residues. Trimming at V came to 5 bases and at J to 8 bases, leaving 18 bases not matched to a gene. CDR3 protein: CASSLIPDRGLLVKPQHF. The CDR3 DNA is TGTGCCAGCAGCCTCATCCCCGACAGGGGGCTGTTGGTTAAGCCCCAGCATTTT.

The chain couples TRBV7-3 to TRBJ2-2, with D tentatively TRBD1 (5 bases). Trimming left V 6 bases short and J 2 bases short, with 13 bases between. The CDR3 extends over 15 amino acids. Per germline, CDR1 SGHTA and CDR2 FQGTGA. The CDR3 DNA sequence: TGTGCCAGCAGGCCAAGGGGCTCCAACACCGGGGAGCTGTTTTTT. Its translation: CASRPRGSNTGELFF.

This clonotype was seen only a few times. This rearrangement joins TRBV29-1 to TRBJ2-3, with TRBD2 identical over 7 bases. This CDR3 is 14 amino acids long. From germline, CDR1 is SQVTM and CDR2 ANQGSEA. Trimming at V came to 6 bases and at J to 0 bases, leaving 6 bases not matched to a gene. Here the CDR3 DNA reads TGCAGCGTGGGGGGGGACCCTAGCACAGATACGCAGTATTTT. The encoded protein is CSVGGDPSTDTQYF.

Remarks on this clonotype: A much larger clone lies a single base off, so this may be a read error. The chain joins TRBV7-6 to TRBJ1-5, with TRBD1 matching over 7 bases. The CDR3 runs 16 residues. Germline CDR1 SGHVS, CDR2 FNYEAQ. In nucleotides, the CDR3 is TGTGTCAGCAGCCTCACCACAACAGGGGATGGGCAGCCCCAGCATTTT. The encoded protein is CVSSLTTTGDGQPQHF.

This clonotype appeared a few times. CDR3 protein: CSARDRVAAYYEQYF. The CDR3 coding sequence is TGCAGTGCTAGAGATCGGGTAGCGGCTTACTACGAGCAGTACTTC. J is TRBJ2-7 and V is TRBV20-1, with TRBD2 as a possible D gene (6 bases). Germline V CDR1 and CDR2: DFQATT, SNEGSKA (reference sequence). This CDR3 contains 15 residues. Trimming pared 0 bases from V and 3 bases from J, leaving 15 bases between.

This clonotype was observed a handful of times. This chain uses TRBV28 with TRBJ2-3; a possible D gene is TRBD2 (6 bases). V gave up 3 bases and J gave up 1 base, with 14 bases separating them. This CDR3 has 16 amino acids. Germline CDR1 and CDR2: MDHEN and SYDVKM. CDR3 in amino acids: CASSLDLKRGTDTQYF. The CDR3 DNA is TGTGCCAGCAGTTTGGATTTGAAGCGGGGCACAGATACGCAGTATTTT.

The gene calls are TRBV7-3 and TRBJ2-1; TRBD1 is a possible D gene (5 bases). This CDR3 has 15 residues. Germline V gene lookup returns CDR1 SGHTA and CDR2 FQGTGA. V dropped 4 bases and J dropped 0 bases, with 10 bases sitting between them. The chain's CDR3 is CASSSSGRSYNEQFF. In DNA form, the CDR3 reads TGTGCCAGCAGCTCCTCAGGGCGCTCCTACAATGAGCAGTTCTTC.

The chain uses TRBV19 and TRBJ2-3, with 10 bases identical to TRBD2. The CDR3 consists of 14 residues. The J segment lost 2 bases and the V segment lost 11 bases, leaving 7 bases of the junction unmatched. Germline values: CDR1 LNHDA, CDR2 SQIVND (reference sequence). The CDR3 protein is CAVLAGEYTDTQYF. In DNA form, the CDR3 reads TGTGCCGTTCTAGCGGGGGAATACACAGATACGCAGTATTTT.

The J gene is TRBJ1-2, the V gene TRBV7-9; the match to TRBD1 covers 7 bases. Germline V lookup: CDR1 SEHNR, CDR2 FQNEAQ (reference sequence). J was trimmed by 0 bases and V by 1 base; bases with no gene match: 5. The CDR3 consists of 16 residues. CDR3 loop: CASSLVRDRANYGYTF. In nucleotides, the CDR3 is TGTGCCAGCAGCTTAGTACGGGACAGAGCTAACTATGGCTACACCTTC.

V gene TRBV6-2 or TRBV6-3 combines with J gene TRBJ2-3, with 8 bases that match TRBD2. CDR3 length equals 16 residues. J was trimmed by 3 bases and V by 7 bases; bases with no gene match: 12. CDR1 MNHEY and CDR2 SVGEGT come from the germline V gene. Written as DNA, the CDR3 is TGTGCCAGCATGCCAGACCATAGCGGGACTACAGATACGCAGTATTTT. Encoded protein: CASMPDHSGTTDTQYF.

In this sample, this clonotype turned up a few times. The J gene is TRBJ1-4, the V gene TRBV7-9; D remains unclear. CDR3 size: 12 residues. V dropped 8 bases and J dropped 4 bases, with 8 bases sitting between them. Germline CDR1 reads SEHNR; CDR2 reads FQNEAQ (reference sequence). The CDR3 sequence is CASRVLNEKLFF. The CDR3 DNA reads TGTGCCAGCCGGGTCCTTAATGAAAAACTGTTTTTT. Full variable domain (outside the CDR3, taken from reference TRBV7-9 and TRBJ1-4): DTGVSQNPRHKITKRGQNVTFRCDPISEHNRLYWYRQTLGQGPEFLTYFQNEAQLEKSRLLSDRFSAERPKGSFSTLEIQRTEQGDSAMYLCASRVLNEKLFFGSGTQLSVL.

The chain is built from TRBV9 and TRBJ1-2; D is possibly TRBD1 (5 bases). Germline V gene lookup returns CDR1 SGDLS and CDR2 YYNGEE. The germline V and J ends were trimmed by 7 bases and 0 bases, with 25 bases remaining between them. The CDR3 totals 18 residues. The CDR3 spells CASDGTGGLEFPNYGYTF. CDR3 in DNA: TGTGCCAGCGACGGAACCGGGGGTCTTGAGTTCCCTAACTATGGCTACACCTTC. Supplemented by reference TRBV9 and TRBJ1-2, the full variable domain reads DSGVTQTPKHLITATGQRVTLRCSPRSGDLSVYWYQQSLDQGLQFLIQYYNGEERAKGNILERFSAQQFPDLHSELNLSSLELGDSALYFCASDGTGGLEFPNYGYTFGSGTRLTVV.

The chain combines TRBV20-1 with TRBJ1-1; tentative D call: TRBD1 (5 bases). V lost 0 bases to trimming and J lost 5 bases, with 13 bases between them. The CDR3 contains 14 residues. The germline V gene encodes CDR1 DFQATT and CDR2 SNEGSKA (reference sequence). CDR3 residues: CSARDVEGWTEAFF. DNA of the CDR3: TGCAGTGCTAGAGATGTTGAGGGGTGGACTGAAGCTTTCTTT.

This chain links TRBV25-1 with TRBJ1-2; a possible D gene is TRBD1 (6 bases). Germline assignment: CDR1 MGHDK and CDR2 SYGVNS. Trimming removed 4 bases from V and 4 bases from J, with 10 bases in between. This CDR3 contains 13 residues. CDR3 nucleotides: TGTGCCAGCAGTGCTCAGGGGCTCTATGGCTACACCTTC. It specifies CASSAQGLYGYTF.